The text below deals with one T cell receptor beta chain. The target antigen is unknown. Both 60 Vbeta primers and 13 Jbeta primers went into the PCR. Profiling relied on immunoSEQ multiplex PCR, and the TCRdb table lists in-frame clones only, not all of them. The table shows about 99,000 clones, with 65% to 85% occurring only once. This record comes from a study of cytomegalovirus exposure and HLA in healthy donors. Notes on the study in general: TCR association rates varied by HLA locus in a later analysis, with DRB1 highest and HLA-C lowest. A later analysis reported that several of the most significant clusters appeared to be linked to common viral pathogens, among them Epstein-Barr virus.

There are 14 residues in the CDR3. V was pared by 6 bases and J by 6 bases, with 8 bases of the junction left unmatched. From germline, CDR1 is LNHDA and CDR2 SQIVND (reference sequence). The receptor was isolated from a man between 45 and 60 years old in good health and CMV-seropositive. This sequence joins TRBV19 and TRBJ1-2, with TRBD1 identical over 9 bases. The sequenced sample was PBMCs. The CDR3 spells CASRAGTGFNGYTF. The CDR3, as DNA: TGTGCCAGTAGAGCCGGGACAGGGTTTAATGGCTACACCTTC.